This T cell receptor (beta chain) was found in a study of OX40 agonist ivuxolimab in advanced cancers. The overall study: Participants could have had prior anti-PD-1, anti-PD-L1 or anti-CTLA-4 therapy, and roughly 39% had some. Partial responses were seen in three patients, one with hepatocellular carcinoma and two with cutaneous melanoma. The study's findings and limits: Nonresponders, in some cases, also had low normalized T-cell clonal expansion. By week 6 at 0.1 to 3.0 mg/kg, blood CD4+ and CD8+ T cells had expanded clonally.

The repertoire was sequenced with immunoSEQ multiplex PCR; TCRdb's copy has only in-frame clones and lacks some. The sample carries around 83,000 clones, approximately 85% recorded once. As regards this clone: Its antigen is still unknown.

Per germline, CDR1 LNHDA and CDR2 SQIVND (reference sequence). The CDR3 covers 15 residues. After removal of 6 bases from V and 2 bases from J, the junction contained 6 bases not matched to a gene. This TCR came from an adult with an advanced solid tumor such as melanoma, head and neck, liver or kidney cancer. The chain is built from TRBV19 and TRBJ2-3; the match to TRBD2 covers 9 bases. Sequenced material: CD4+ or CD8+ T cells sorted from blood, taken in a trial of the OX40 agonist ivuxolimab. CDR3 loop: CASSDTSGSTDTQYF. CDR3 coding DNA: TGTGCCAGTAGCGACACTAGCGGGTCCACAGATACGCAGTATTTT.